This T cell receptor (beta chain) was captured by sequencing in a study of graft-versus-host responses after intestinal transplantation. Overall study findings and caveats: Allografts of one patient group, those with graft-donor T cell macrochimerism, had high graft-versus-host to host-versus-graft clonal ratios. Recipient marrow held GvH clones, some first seen in ileum or blood.

This CDR3 comprises 16 residues. Germline-derived CDR1 and CDR2 are MNHEY and SVGAGI. V trimming: 0 bases; J trimming: 6 bases; junction bases outside the gene matches: 5. Some clones are missing from TCRdb's copy, which holds only in-frame ones; the method was immunoSEQ multiplex PCR. The sample holds 10,000 or so clones, 25% to 30% seen once. The researchers put around 200,000 CFSE-labeled responder cells into plates with around 200,000 irradiated, violet-dye-labeled stimulator cells. By sample fraction, this clone is medium-sized. The source was alloreactive CD4+ T cells from a mixed lymphocyte reaction culture, collected before intestinal transplant. Subset noted: CFSE-low proliferating T cells sorted from approximately 6-day pre-transplant mixed lymphocyte reaction (GvH or HvG direction). This chain joins TRBV6-5 and TRBJ2-2, with TRBD2 matching 9 bases. The clonotype comes from a human patient who received an intestinal transplant. For the CDR3, the DNA is TGTGCCAGCAGTTACTCGGTTAGCGGGAGTTCCGGGGAGCTGTTTTTT. As protein: CASSYSVSGSSGELFF.